What follows are 20 T cell receptor beta chains derived from one specimen sequenced in a study of tumor-infiltrating lymphocytes in primary liver carcinoma. They got blood RNA out of unsorted whole blood and also pulled out germline DNA. Starting from around 510 ng of total RNA, TCR beta cDNA was produced with a primer in the constant region. Investigators got TCR beta libraries out of three nested multiplex PCR rounds, done with slightly modified ARM-PCR. Amplification in the first two PCR rounds was performed using TRBV1-TRBV30 forward primers and a C-beta reverse primer for roughly 10 cycles each. Each CDR3 protein gets one entry after TCRdb re-called the multiplex PCR reads with MiXCR. The sample yields about 330,000 distinct CDR3 sequences, 65% seen once. Sequencing was done on a sample of peripheral blood. Receptor source: a man aged 35-49 years with primary liver carcinoma and hepatitis B virus infection.

Notes on this clonotype: A much more abundant neighbour one base away suggests this may be a read error. The gene calls are TRBV5-6 and TRBJ1-2; no clear D. This CDR3 contains 13 residues. Trimming stripped 4 bases from V and 4 bases from J, with 11 bases between. Germline V CDR1 and CDR2: SGHDT, YYEEEE. For the CDR3, the DNA is TGTGCCAGCAGCCGGAGTGGTGTCTATGGCTACACCTTC. As protein: CASSRSGVYGYTF.

In regard to this clonotype: A single base separates this from a much larger clone, so it may be a read error. This chain connects TRBV5-5 to TRBJ2-3; 9 nucleotides line up with TRBD1. J lost 5 bases, V lost 4 bases, and 11 bases had no gene match. Germline loops: CDR1 SGHKS, CDR2 YYEKEE (reference sequence). There are 16 residues in the CDR3. Here the CDR3 reads CASSMGQGRLGDTQYF. CDR3 nucleotide sequence: TGTGCCAGCAGCATGGGACAGGGACGGCTCGGAGATACGCAGTATTTT.

As for this clonotype: An end of the junction does not agree with germline; a read error may underlie this. The gene calls are TRBV6-5 and TRBJ2-3, with TRBD2 matching 7 bases. The germline V gene encodes CDR1 MNHEY and CDR2 SVGAGI. CDR3 size: 13 residues. CDR3 DNA: TGTGCCAGTCGGGGGGAGGGCACAGATGCGCAGTATTTT. This codes for CASRGEGTDAQYF.

This clonotype was found many times. This chain links TRBV4-2 with TRBJ2-7, with D perhaps matching TRBD1 (6 bases). Germline CDR1 reads LGHNA; CDR2 reads YNFKEQ. The V end was cut by 0 bases, the J end by 2 bases, with 11 bases between. CDR3 length equals 15 residues. CDR3 bases: TGTGCCAGCAGCCAAGATCGGGACACCACCTACGAGCAGTACTTC. Translating it yields CASSQDRDTTYEQYF.

As to this clonotype: This could be a read error, since a much larger clone is one nucleotide away. Since the CDR3 does not end with the conserved phenylalanine or tryptophan, this likely comes from a read error. V and J are TRBV29-1 and TRBJ2-7; TRBD2 matches 7 bases. V was pared by 3 bases and J by 3 bases, with 2 bases of the junction left unmatched. Looked up from germline, CDR1 is SQVTM and CDR2 is ANQGSEA. This CDR3 is built from 12 residues. In DNA form, the CDR3 reads TGCAGCGTTGAGAGCGGGAACTACGAGCAGTACATC. Translating gives CSVESGNYEQYI.

This sequence joins TRBV5-4 and TRBJ2-4, with D perhaps TRBD1 or TRBD2 (5 bases each). Germline CDR1 and CDR2: SGHNT and YYREEE (reference sequence). The V end lost 4 bases, the J end lost 16 bases, and 15 bases lay between the germline ends. This CDR3 region has 11 residues. The CDR3 DNA reads TGTGCCAGCAGCGCAGGGACGCTACACTACTTC. Amino acid sequence: CASSAGTLHYF.

This clonotype turned up a few times. This chain links TRBV6-5 with TRBJ1-6; D gene uncertain. With 2 bases removed from V and 4 bases from J, the gap between germline ends came to 12 bases. The germline CDR1 and CDR2 sequences are MNHEY and SVGAGI. CDR3 length: 16 residues. The DNA for the CDR3 is TGTGCCAGCAGTTACGGCGGGATCGTGTATAATTCACCCCTCCACTTT. Its protein product is CASSYGGIVYNSPLHF.

The chain joins TRBV30 to TRBJ2-2; 7 bases match TRBD2. This CDR3 has 17 residues. The germline V gene has CDR1 GTSNPN and CDR2 SVGIG (reference sequence). The trim removed 0 bases at V and 1 base at J, leaving 8 bases unmatched. The DNA for the CDR3 is TGTGCCTGGAGTGTACGGACTAGTGGTCAGAACACCGGGGAGCTGTTTTTT. It codes for CAWSVRTSGQNTGELFF.

This clonotype was counted a few times. The rearrangement links TRBV28 to TRBJ2-1; 7 positions match TRBD2. The V gene's germline CDR1 is MDHEN and CDR2 SYDVKM. This CDR3 has 13 amino acids. V shed 2 bases and J 15 bases; nucleotides not matched to a gene: 10. CDR3: CASSLGREREGFF. CDR3 sequence (DNA): TGTGCCAGCAGTTTAGGTCGGGAGCGGGAAGGGTTCTTC.

Comment on this clonotype: An end of the junction does not agree with germline; a read error may underlie this. The chain employs TRBV11-2 and TRBJ2-6; maybe TRBD2 (6 bases). CDR3 length: 14 residues. Germline CDR1 SGHAT, CDR2 FQNNGV. The CDR3 spells CASSPRDSANILIF. CDR3 sequence (DNA): TGTGCCAGCAGCCCCCGGGACTCGGCCAACATCCTGATTTTC.

In its sample, this clonotype was seen many times. The chain recombines TRBV11-2 with TRBJ1-2; D is uncertain. CDR3 size: 15 residues. The germline gives CDR1 SGHAT, CDR2 FQNNGV. V was pared by 1 base and J by 8 bases, with 17 bases between. DNA of the CDR3: TGTGCCAGCAGCTTAGTCGAGCGGCAGATTACCGGCTACACCTTC. The encoded protein is CASSLVERQITGYTF. The full variable domain, its missing parts supplied by reference TRBV11-2 and TRBJ1-2, is EAGVAQSPRYKIIEKRQSVAFWCNPISGHATLYWYQQILGQGPKLLIQFQNNGVVDDSQLPKDRFSAERLKGVDSTLKIQPAKLEDSAVYLCASSLVERQITGYTFGSGTRLTVV.

This clonotype occurred many times. The chain couples TRBV29-1 to TRBJ1-1; D is ambiguous. The CDR3 has 12 amino acids. Germline V gene lookup returns CDR1 SQVTM and CDR2 ANQGSEA. Trimming stripped 6 bases from V and 0 bases from J, with 8 bases between. CDR3 in amino acids: CSVRRLNTEAFF. CDR3 coding DNA: TGCAGCGTGAGACGGTTGAACACTGAAGCTTTCTTT.

A word on this clonotype: A much larger clone differs by one base, so this may be a read error. This is likely a read error, given that the CDR3 carries no conserved phenylalanine or tryptophan at its end. The chain joins TRBV6-6 to TRBJ2-7; D unresolved. The length of the CDR3 is 14 residues. Germline V gene lookup returns CDR1 MNHNY and CDR2 SVGAGI (reference sequence). Trimming cost V 4 bases and J 4 bases, with 14 bases left between them. CDR3: CASSFWLETYEQYL. CDR3 sequence (DNA): TGTGCCAGCAGTTTCTGGTTAGAGACTTACGAGCAGTACCTC.

About this clonotype: A much larger clone lies a single base off, so this may be a read error. The chain recombines TRBV29-1 with TRBJ2-7; D possibly uses TRBD1 or TRBD2 (5 bases each). The CDR3 is 13 amino acids. Trimming pared 6 bases from V and 2 bases from J, leaving 14 bases between. CDR1 and CDR2 from the germline V gene are SQVTM and ANQGSEA. CDR3 region: CSVRQRVPYEQYF. Written as DNA, the CDR3 is TGCAGCGTGAGACAGAGGGTCCCCTACGAGCAGTACTTC.

The rearrangement links TRBV11-2 to TRBJ2-1, with TRBD1 matching over 10 bases. The germline gives CDR1 SGHAT, CDR2 FQNNGV. Trimming removed 8 bases from V and 7 bases from J; junction bases left unmatched: 11. This CDR3 spans 15 amino acids. The CDR3 nucleotides read TGTGCCAGCCGCTCAATCGGGACAGGGGAAAATGAGCAGTTCTTC. It codes for CASRSIGTGENEQFF.

V and J are TRBV11-3 and TRBJ2-1, with 7 bases fitting TRBD2. The germline V gene encodes CDR1 SGHNT and CDR2 YENEEA. The J segment lost 15 bases and the V segment lost 4 bases, leaving 21 bases of the junction unmatched. The CDR3 runs to 16 residues. The CDR3: CASSWGGSSIYNERFF. The CDR3, as DNA: TGTGCCAGCAGCTGGGGGGGGAGCAGCATTTACAATGAACGGTTCTTC.

In regard to this clonotype: A much larger clone sits a single nucleotide away, making a read error possible. The chain combines TRBV10-3 with TRBJ1-4; 8 bases match TRBD1. The V gene end was trimmed by 6 bases and the J gene end by 10 bases; junction bases not matched to a gene: 16. The germline V gene has CDR1 ENHRY and CDR2 SYGVKD. The CDR3 runs 16 residues. CDR3 region: CAISRDRPPADGKLFF. CDR3 DNA sequence: TGTGCCATCAGCCGGGACAGGCCTCCCGCCGATGGAAAACTGTTTTTT.

Concerning this clonotype itself: A read error is possible here, since a much larger clone lies one base away. The chain recombines TRBV6-2 or TRBV6-3 with TRBJ2-1; 10 bases agree with TRBD2. V shed 1 base and J 11 bases; nucleotides not matched to a gene: 8. The CDR3 is made up of 15 amino acids. The V gene's germline CDR1 is MNHEY and CDR2 SVGEGT. The CDR3 region is CASSYWLAGELKQFF. Here the CDR3 DNA reads TGTGCCAGCAGTTACTGGCTAGCGGGAGAACTAAAGCAGTTCTTC.

V and J are TRBV10-2 and TRBJ1-5; 8 bases are a match to TRBD1. TRBJ2-3 explains the end of the DNA better; the J call may be wrong. Germline V gives CDR1 WSHSY, CDR2 SAAADI. The CDR3 loop spans 15 amino acids. CDR3 amino acids: CASRGTGFMHQPQYF. The CDR3 nucleotides are TGCGCCAGCAGAGGGACAGGTTTTATGCATCAGCCCCAGTATTTT.

A remark on this clonotype: Possible read error: a much larger clone is one base away. The chain links TRBV5-1 to TRBJ2-5, with D possibly matching TRBD1 (5 bases). From germline, CDR1 is SGHRS and CDR2 YFSETQ. The CDR3 totals 15 residues. DNA for the CDR3: TGCTCCAGCAGCTTGGATGGGGCGCAACAAGAGACCCAGTACTTC. Its translation is CSSSLDGAQQETQYF.